Listed here are 30 T cell receptor beta chains from one sample, sequenced in a study of T cell responses to AZD1222 COVID-19 vaccine. Clones were read by immunoSEQ multiplex PCR, and TCRdb kept only the in-frame ones, dropping some. The sample has about 140,000 clones; 85% to 95% are singletons. Sequences were derived from peripheral blood, sampled 28 days after the second AZD1222 dose. The origin of the receptors is an adult who received the AZD1222 COVID-19 vaccine.

The chain links TRBV6-5 to TRBJ1-2; 9 positions match TRBD1. V shed 1 base and J 7 bases; nucleotides not matched to a gene: 7. The CDR3 has 15 amino acids. CDR1 is MNHEY and CDR2 is SVGAGI in the germline V gene. CDR3 sequence reads: CASSYYYRGLSGYTF. Here the CDR3 DNA reads TGTGCCAGCAGTTACTACTACAGGGGGCTGTCTGGCTACACCTTC.

The chain uses TRBV19 and TRBJ2-1; possibly TRBD2 for D (6 bases). Trimming pared 6 bases from V and 6 bases from J, leaving 18 bases between. Germline V lookup: CDR1 LNHDA, CDR2 SQIVND (reference sequence). CDR3 length equals 15 residues. CDR3 DNA: TGTGCCAGTAGAGGGGTGGAGGGCGACGCCAATGAGCAGTTCTTC. Its protein is CASRGVEGDANEQFF.

The V call is TRBV27, the J call TRBJ2-7; 9 positions agree with TRBD1. The CDR3 spans 15 residues. V gave up 6 bases and J gave up 4 bases; unmatched junction bases: 10. Germline V gene lookup returns CDR1 MNHEY and CDR2 SMNVEV (reference sequence). Here the CDR3 DNA reads TGTGCCAGCAGCCTGGCCAGGACAGGGGTATACGAGCAGTACTTC. It encodes CASSLARTGVYEQYF.

This chain connects TRBV5-1 to TRBJ1-2; 9 nucleotides match TRBD1. V lost 0 bases and J lost 6; bases outside the gene matches: 3. Germline assignment: CDR1 SGHRS and CDR2 YFSETQ. This CDR3 region has 14 residues. The CDR3, as DNA: TGCGCCAGCAGCTTGGATTGGACAGGGGATGGCTACACCTTC. Translation gives CASSLDWTGDGYTF.

To note about this clone: The germline gene is not matched at one end of the junction; a read error may be the cause. The gene calls are TRBV7-9 and TRBJ1-6, with 7 positions matching TRBD1. The CDR3 length is 14 residues. Per the germline V gene, CDR1 is SEHNR and CDR2 is FQNEAQ (reference sequence). The CDR3 protein is CASRLGGENSPLHF. The CDR3 DNA follows: TGTGCCAGCAGGTTAGGGGGCGAGAATTCACCCCTCCACTTT.

Here the CDR3 reads CASSNDRDSYNEQFF. The DNA for the CDR3 is TGTGCCAGTAGTAATGACAGGGACTCCTACAATGAGCAGTTCTTC. This chain links TRBV19 with TRBJ2-1, with 7 nucleotides matching TRBD1. V was pared by 4 bases and J by 0 bases, with 3 bases of the junction left unmatched. Germline CDR1 LNHDA, CDR2 SQIVND (reference sequence). The CDR3 spans 15 residues.

CDR3 sequence reads: CASSSRTRNYNEQFF. CDR3 sequence (DNA): TGTGCCAGCAGTTCGAGGACCAGAAACTACAATGAGCAGTTCTTC. The J gene is TRBJ2-1, the V gene TRBV27, with D uncertain. The length of the CDR3 is 15 residues. Germline CDR1 is MNHEY and CDR2 is SMNVEV (reference sequence). V lost 4 bases and J 3 bases, leaving 13 bases between the germline ends.

This chain links TRBV13 with TRBJ2-7; 7 positions agree with TRBD1. J lost 1 base, V lost 4 bases, and 4 bases had no gene match. The CDR3 sequence is 14 residues long. Germline V gene sequence: CDR1 PRHDT, CDR2 FYEKMQ (reference sequence). The CDR3 reads CASSYSGQSYEQYF. In DNA form, the CDR3 reads TGTGCCAGCAGCTACTCGGGACAGTCCTACGAGCAGTACTTC.

V gene TRBV2 combines with J gene TRBJ1-2; D uncertain. The CDR3 is 13 amino acids. Germline V gene sequence: CDR1 SNHLY, CDR2 FYNNEI. The V end lost 0 bases, the J end lost 4 bases, and 6 bases lay between the germline ends. The DNA for the CDR3 is TGTGCCAGCAGTGAAGCTACAGCCTATGGCTACACCTTC. Translated: CASSEATAYGYTF.

This rearrangement joins TRBV7-9 to TRBJ1-6; D uncertain. The ends were cut back, 1 base at V and 0 bases at J, with 7 bases in the middle. Germline V gene data show CDR1 as SEHNR and CDR2 as FQNEAQ (reference sequence). This CDR3 contains 16 residues. The CDR3 region is CASSLGSGSYNSPLHF. CDR3 DNA: TGTGCCAGCAGCTTAGGATCAGGCTCCTATAATTCACCCCTCCACTTT. Together with reference TRBV7-9 and TRBJ1-6, the CDR3 gives the full variable domain: DTGVSQNPRHKITKRGQNVTFRCDPISEHNRLYWYRQTLGQGPEFLTYFQNEAQLEKSRLLSDRFSAERPKGSFSTLEIQRTEQGDSAMYLCASSLGSGSYNSPLHFGNGTRLTVT.

The J gene is TRBJ2-1, the V gene TRBV29-1; 8 bases match TRBD2. Per the germline V gene, CDR1 is SQVTM and CDR2 is ANQGSEA. J lost 4 bases, V lost 4 bases, and 12 bases had no gene match. The CDR3 sequence is 16 residues long. CDR3: CSVGGGAGGWYNEQFF. CDR3 bases: TGCAGCGTTGGGGGAGGGGCGGGAGGATGGTACAATGAGCAGTTCTTC.

The genes are TRBV2 and TRBJ1-6; D might be TRBD1 (5 bases). V gave up 7 bases and J gave up 8 bases, with 12 bases separating them. Germline V lookup: CDR1 SNHLY, CDR2 FYNNEI. CDR3 length: 13 amino acids. Here the CDR3 DNA reads TGTGCCAGCACCAGGACACAACATTCACCCCTCCACTTT. Translated: CASTRTQHSPLHF.

A few counts support this clone. The chain carries TRBV12-3 or TRBV12-4 and TRBJ1-5; D unresolved. The CDR3 sequence is 12 residues long. V gave up 6 bases and J gave up 5 bases, with 8 bases separating them. CDR3 sequence reads: CASSNWDQPQHF. The CDR3 nucleotides read TGTGCCAGCAGCAATTGGGATCAGCCCCAGCATTTT.

The chain's CDR3 is CASGQPGRNSPLHF. CDR3 DNA sequence: TGTGCCAGCGGTCAACCAGGTCGAAATTCACCCCTCCACTTT. This rearrangement joins TRBV5-8 to TRBJ1-6, with D hard to call. This CDR3 is 14 amino acids long. Germline V gene sequence: CDR1 SGHTS, CDR2 YDEGEE. Trimming shortened V by 7 bases and J by 7 bases, and 15 bases separated the two germline ends.

CDR3 nucleotides: TGTGCCAGCAGCCGGACGCGACTAGCGGGAGCGGATGAGCAGTTCTTC. It is translated as CASSRTRLAGADEQFF. The chain employs TRBV28 and TRBJ2-1, with 12 nucleotides matching TRBD2. Germline-derived CDR1 and CDR2 are MDHEN and SYDVKM. The CDR3 contains 16 residues. With V trimmed by 6 bases and J by 8 bases, 11 bases remained unmatched.

This chain's CDR3 is CASSPPSGRALNEQFF. CDR3 nucleotide sequence: TGTGCCAGCAGCCCCCCTAGCGGGAGGGCCCTCAATGAGCAGTTCTTC. The chain uses TRBV13 and TRBJ2-1, with TRBD2 matching 12 bases. With 5 bases clipped from V and 6 bases from J, the junction kept 8 bases outside the gene matches. CDR1 is PRHDT and CDR2 is FYEKMQ in the germline V gene (reference sequence). This CDR3 has 16 residues. Together with reference TRBV13 and TRBJ2-1, the CDR3 gives the full variable domain: AAGVIQSPRHLIKEKRETATLKCYPIPRHDTVYWYQQGPGQDPQFLISFYEKMQSDKGSIPDRFSAQQFSDYHSELNMSSLELGDSALYFCASSPPSGRALNEQFFGPGTRLTVL.

V gene TRBV14 combines with J gene TRBJ1-2, with D maybe TRBD1 (5 bases). Germline values: CDR1 SGHDN, CDR2 FVKESK. Between the trimmed V and J ends, which lost 1 base and 13 bases, there was a span of 16 bases. This CDR3 region has 13 residues. CDR3 bases: TGTGCCAGCAGCCAAGGCGCCCAGGGCCCTGGCACCTTC. As protein: CASSQGAQGPGTF.

With respect to this clone: Its ends do not fully match the called genes, so a read error is possible. The rearrangement links TRBV19 to TRBJ1-1; 10 positions match TRBD1. There are 15 residues in the CDR3. Per the germline V gene, CDR1 is LNHDA and CDR2 is SQIVND (reference sequence). The CDR3 DNA sequence: TGTGCCAGTAGTACCCAGACAGGGGGCAACACTGAGGCTTTCTTT. Translating gives CASSTQTGGNTEAFF.

The chain links TRBV29-1 to TRBJ1-1; D gene unclear. The CDR3 runs 12 residues. Germline loops: CDR1 SQVTM, CDR2 ANQGSEA. The V gene lost 3 bases and the J gene lost 1 base, with 6 bases spanning the gap. CDR3 nucleotides: TGCAGCGTTGATCGGGAGAACACTGAAGCTTTCTTT. Protein: CSVDRENTEAFF.

The rearrangement links TRBV28 to TRBJ1-2; possibly TRBD1 for D (5 bases). V was pared by 6 bases and J by 4 bases, with 18 bases between. There are 15 residues in the CDR3. Germline lookup yields CDR1 MDHEN and CDR2 SYDVKM. CDR3 nucleotide sequence: TGTGCCAGCAGCCGGCGTATCCTTGGGGGCTATGGCTACACCTTC. It yields the protein CASSRRILGGYGYTF.

The chain uses TRBV2 and TRBJ1-4; no clear D. The germline gives CDR1 SNHLY, CDR2 FYNNEI. The CDR3 has 14 residues. V was clipped by 6 bases and J by 4 bases, with 12 bases between them. The CDR3 bases are TGTGCCAGCAGATCAAGAGAGGGTAATGAAAAACTGTTTTTT. This translates into CASRSREGNEKLFF.

The chain's CDR3 is CASSLDRGSYNSPLHF. DNA for the CDR3: TGTGCCAGCAGTTTGGACAGGGGCTCCTATAATTCACCCCTCCACTTT. This rearrangement joins TRBV6-5 to TRBJ1-6; the match to TRBD1 covers 9 bases. Germline V CDR1 and CDR2: MNHEY, SVGAGI. V lost 4 bases to trimming and J lost 0 bases; unmatched junction nucleotides: 1. This CDR3 spans 16 amino acids.

This chain uses TRBV28 with TRBJ1-1; D perhaps matches TRBD1 (5 bases). CDR1 is MDHEN and CDR2 is SYDVKM in the germline V gene. The CDR3 is 14 residues long. V was clipped by 7 bases and J by 6 bases, with 18 bases between them. The chain's CDR3 is CASTGHSGTAEAFF. Written as DNA, the CDR3 is TGTGCCAGCACCGGACACTCGGGGACCGCTGAAGCTTTCTTT.

The gene calls are TRBV7-6 and TRBJ2-2; 7 nucleotides align to TRBD2. J was trimmed by 6 bases and V by 2 bases; bases with no gene match: 6. Germline V CDR1 and CDR2: SGHVS, FNYEAQ. The CDR3 contains 15 residues. The CDR3 is CASSLLAGAAGELFF. The DNA of the CDR3 is TGTGCCAGCAGCTTACTGGCGGGAGCGGCCGGGGAGCTGTTTTTT.

The chain recombines TRBV24-1 with TRBJ2-6; the match to TRBD1 covers 7 bases. The CDR3 has 16 amino acids. Unmatched junction bases numbered 4, after V lost 4 bases and J lost 2 bases. The germline gives CDR1 KGHDR, CDR2 SFDVKD. CDR3 bases: TGTGCCACCAGTGACCCACAGGGGACTGGGGCCAACGTCCTGACTTTC. It translates to CATSDPQGTGANVLTF.

The genes are TRBV3-1 (or the pseudogene TRBV3-2) and TRBJ1-2, with D hard to call. This CDR3 has 12 amino acids. Germline V gene sequence: CDR1 LGHDT, CDR2 YNNKEL (reference sequence). V shed 1 base and J shed 7 bases, with 7 bases lying between them. CDR3 in amino acids: CASSQVDGGYTF. Here the CDR3 DNA reads TGTGCCAGCAGCCAAGTTGACGGTGGCTACACCTTC.

The rearrangement links TRBV4-3 to TRBJ2-1, with D possibly being TRBD1 or TRBD2 (5 bases each). Germline CDR1 is LGHNA and CDR2 is YSLEER. V was clipped by 3 bases and J by 4 bases, with 10 bases between them. The CDR3 length is 14 residues. The CDR3 DNA reads TGCGCCAGCAGCCAGGCCGGGGCGTACAATGAGCAGTTCTTC. Protein: CASSQAGAYNEQFF.

This rearrangement joins TRBV7-3 to TRBJ1-1, with D tentatively TRBD1 (5 bases). Germline V lookup: CDR1 SGHTA, CDR2 FQGTGA. The CDR3 loop spans 14 amino acids. Trimming took off 2 bases at V and 3 bases at J, with 10 bases between the two ends. Here the CDR3 reads CASSLEGGDTEAFF. The CDR3 DNA follows: TGTGCCAGCAGCTTAGAGGGAGGGGACACTGAAGCTTTCTTT.

V and J are TRBV27 and TRBJ2-7; D gene unclear. Germline assignment: CDR1 MNHEY and CDR2 SMNVEV (reference sequence). The CDR3 runs to 11 residues. V was clipped by 10 bases and J by 6 bases, with 13 bases between them. CDR3 sequence: CATSVEGEQYF. CDR3 nucleotides: TGTGCCACCTCCGTGGAAGGCGAGCAGTACTTC.

V is TRBV30 and J is TRBJ1-3; D not resolved. Germline CDR1 and CDR2: GTSNPN and SVGIG (reference sequence). Trimming shortened V by 0 bases and J by 0 bases, and 9 bases separated the two germline ends. The CDR3 length is 15 residues. The CDR3 region is CAWSVGQISGNTIYF. The CDR3 DNA reads TGTGCCTGGAGTGTAGGGCAGATCTCTGGAAACACCATATATTTT.